This T cell receptor beta chain was recovered during a study of cytomegalovirus exposure and HLA in healthy donors. Study-wide results and caveats: In a later analysis, TCR beta V- and J-gene trimming was associated with a missense DCLRE1C variant. Links to common viral pathogens appeared, in a later analysis, for several of the most significant clusters. Immune exposure information comprised only CMV serostatus.

V lost 7 bases to trimming and J lost 6 bases, with 12 bases between them. Germline V gives CDR1 ENHRY, CDR2 SYGVKD. This CDR3 is 12 amino acids long. PCR was performed using 60 Vbeta and 13 Jbeta primers. Per the authors' pipeline: Unique TCR beta chains numbered roughly 80 million in a later analysis, with approximately 10 million shared. Sequenced by immunoSEQ multiplex PCR; TCRdb stores in-frame clones only, minus some. For V, J and clone size, that table is used; D and trimming come from the DNA. The table records some 190,000 clones, around 80% of them present only once. About this clone itself: What it binds is unknown.

Sequencing was performed on PBMCs. The origin of this receptor is a girl under 18 in good health and CMV-seropositive. The rearrangement links TRBV10-3 to TRBJ1-2; D unclear. The CDR3 sequence: CAITRAGDGYTF. The CDR3 bases are TGTGCCATCACTAGGGCCGGGGATGGCTACACCTTC.